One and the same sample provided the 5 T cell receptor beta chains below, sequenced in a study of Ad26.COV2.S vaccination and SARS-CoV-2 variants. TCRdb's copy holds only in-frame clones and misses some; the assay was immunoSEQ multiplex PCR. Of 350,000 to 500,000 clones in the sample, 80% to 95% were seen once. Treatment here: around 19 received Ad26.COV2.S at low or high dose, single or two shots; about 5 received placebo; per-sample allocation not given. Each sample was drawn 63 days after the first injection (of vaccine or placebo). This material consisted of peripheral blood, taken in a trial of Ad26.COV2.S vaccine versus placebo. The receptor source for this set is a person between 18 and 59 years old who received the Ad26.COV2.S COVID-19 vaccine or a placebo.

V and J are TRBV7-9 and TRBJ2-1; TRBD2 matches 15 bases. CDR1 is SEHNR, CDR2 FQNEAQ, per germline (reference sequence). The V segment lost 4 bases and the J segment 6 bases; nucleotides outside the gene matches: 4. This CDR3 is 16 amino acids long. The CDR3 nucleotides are TGTGCCAGCAGCTCCGGGACTAGCGGGAGGATCAATGAGCAGTTCTTC. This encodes CASSSGTSGRINEQFF.

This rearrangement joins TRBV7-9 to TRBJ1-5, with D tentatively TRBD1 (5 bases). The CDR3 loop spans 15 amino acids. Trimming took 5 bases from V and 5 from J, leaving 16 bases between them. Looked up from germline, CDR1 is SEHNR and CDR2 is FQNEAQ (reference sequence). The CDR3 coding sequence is TGTGCCAGCAGCATCAGTGGGGGTTTGGATCAGCCCCAGCATTTT. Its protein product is CASSISGGLDQPQHF.

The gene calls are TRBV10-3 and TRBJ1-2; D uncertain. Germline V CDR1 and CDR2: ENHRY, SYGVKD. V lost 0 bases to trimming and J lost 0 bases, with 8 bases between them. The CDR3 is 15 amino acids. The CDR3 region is CAISESVRPNYGYTF. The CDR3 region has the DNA TGTGCCATCAGTGAGTCGGTAAGGCCTAACTATGGCTACACCTTC.

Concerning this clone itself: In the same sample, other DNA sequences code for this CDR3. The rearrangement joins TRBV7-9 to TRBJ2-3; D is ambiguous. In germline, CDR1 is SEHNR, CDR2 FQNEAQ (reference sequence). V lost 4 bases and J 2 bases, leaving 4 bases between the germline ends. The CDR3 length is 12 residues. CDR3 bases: TGTGCCAGCAGCTCCCTCACAGATACGCAGTATTTT. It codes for CASSSLTDTQYF.

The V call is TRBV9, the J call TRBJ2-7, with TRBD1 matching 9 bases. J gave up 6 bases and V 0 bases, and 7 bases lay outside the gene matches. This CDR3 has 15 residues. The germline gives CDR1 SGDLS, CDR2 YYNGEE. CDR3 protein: CASSVATTGGSEQYF. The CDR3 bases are TGTGCCAGCAGCGTAGCCACCACAGGGGGCAGCGAGCAGTACTTC. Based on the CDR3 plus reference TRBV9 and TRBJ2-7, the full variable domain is DSGVTQTPKHLITATGQRVTLRCSPRSGDLSVYWYQQSLDQGLQFLIQYYNGEERAKGNILERFSAQQFPDLHSELNLSSLELGDSALYFCASSVATTGGSEQYFGPGTRLTVT.